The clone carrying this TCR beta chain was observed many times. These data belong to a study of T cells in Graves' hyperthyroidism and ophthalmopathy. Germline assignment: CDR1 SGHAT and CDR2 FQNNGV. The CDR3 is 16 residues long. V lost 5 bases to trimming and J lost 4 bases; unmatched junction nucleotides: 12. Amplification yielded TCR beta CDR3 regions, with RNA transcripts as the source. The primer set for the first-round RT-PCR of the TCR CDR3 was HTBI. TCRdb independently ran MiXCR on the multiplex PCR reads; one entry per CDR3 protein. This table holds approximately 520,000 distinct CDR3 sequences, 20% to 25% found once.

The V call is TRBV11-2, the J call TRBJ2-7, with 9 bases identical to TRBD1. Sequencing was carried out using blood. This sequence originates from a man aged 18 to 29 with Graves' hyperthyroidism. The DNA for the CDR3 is TGTGCCAGCAGCCTAGGACAGGGGACGACGACTTACGAGCAGTACTTC. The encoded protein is CASSLGQGTTTYEQYF.